A selection of T cell receptor beta chains follows, all from one sample in a study of shared clonotypes between healthy human individuals. TCRdb's copy holds only in-frame clones and misses some; the assay was immunoSEQ multiplex PCR. The sample has about 1 million clones; around four fifths are singletons. The sample comprised memory CD4+ T cells sorted from blood. These receptors came from a man between 18 and 29 years old in good health. Both conserved end residues are part of each CDR3. D genes are given only for firm matches. Clone size, where shown, is once, few, many, or a class for clones that have expanded.

size: -; J: TRBJ2-3; V: TRBV18; length: 13; D: -; DNA: TGTGCCAGCTCACCAAGGGGAGCAGATACGCAGTATTTT; CDR3: CASSPRGADTQYF
size: -; J: TRBJ2-7; V: TRBV6-6; length: 14; D: -; DNA: TGTGCCAGCTGGGCCGGGACGTCGTCGTACGAGCAGTACTTC; CDR3: CASWAGTSSYEQYF
size: -; J: TRBJ1-5; V: TRBV18; length: 14; D: TRBD1; DNA: TGTGCCAGCTCACGGGACAGCAGCAATCAGCCCCAGCATTTT; CDR3: CASSRDSSNQPQHF
size: -; J: TRBJ2-7; V: TRBV30; length: 15; D: -; DNA: TGTGCCTGGAGAGATCGGCAGGCTCCCTCCTACGAGCAGTACTTC; CDR3: CAWRDRQAPSYEQYF
size: -; J: TRBJ2-2; V: TRBV5-1; length: 16; D: -; DNA: TGCGCCAGCAGCCCTAGGTCAGGGGCCAACACCGGGGAGCTGTTTTTT; CDR3: CASSPRSGANTGELFF
size: -; J: TRBJ2-7; V: TRBV25-1; length: 12; D: -; DNA: TGTGCCAGCGTAGGGAACTCCTACGAGCAGTACTTC; CDR3: CASVGNSYEQYF
size: -; J: TRBJ1-5; V: TRBV30; length: 16; D: TRBD1; DNA: TGTGCCTGGAGTCGCGCCGGGACAGGGGGTTGGCAGCCCCAGCATTTT; CDR3: CAWSRAGTGGWQPQHF
size: few; J: TRBJ1-1; V: TRBV14; length: 13; D: -; DNA: TGTGCCAGCAGCCGGGACCTGAACACTGAAGCTTTCTTT; CDR3: CASSRDLNTEAFF
size: many; J: TRBJ1-1; V: TRBV7-2; length: 14; D: -; DNA: TGTGCCAGCAGCCCCCTCGGGGGAGTGGCTGAAGCTTTCTTT; CDR3: CASSPLGGVAEAFF
size: once; J: TRBJ1-5; V: TRBV28; length: 15; D: -; DNA: TGTGCCAGCGCCGAGGGGGGTTTGAGCAATCAGCCCCAGCATTTT; CDR3: CASAEGGLSNQPQHF
size: -; J: TRBJ2-2; V: TRBV5-5; length: 15; D: TRBD2; DNA: TGTGCCAGCAGCTTGAACACAGCGGGGTGGAGGGAGCTGTTTTTT; CDR3: CASSLNTAGWRELFF
size: once; J: TRBJ1-4; V: TRBV19; length: 15; D: -; DNA: TGTGCCAGTAGTATAGGTCAGGGGCCTAATGAAAAACTGTTTTTT; CDR3: CASSIGQGPNEKLFF
size: few; J: TRBJ2-7; V: TRBV5-4; length: 15; D: TRBD2; DNA: TGTGCCAGCAGCTTAGGGACTAGCGGGTCCTACGAGCAGTACTTC; CDR3: CASSLGTSGSYEQYF
size: many; J: TRBJ2-1; V: TRBV4-3; length: 20; D: TRBD2; DNA: TGCGCCAGCAGCCCGACCCCCCAGCGGGGAGGCGTTCTCTCCTACAATGAGCAGTTCTTC; CDR3: CASSPTPQRGGVLSYNEQFF
size: -; J: TRBJ2-1; V: TRBV30; length: 12; D: TRBD2; DNA: TGTGCCTGGAATAATGGGAGGGATGAGCAGTTCTTC; CDR3: CAWNNGRDEQFF
size: -; J: TRBJ2-1; V: TRBV9; length: 16; D: TRBD2; DNA: TGTGCCAGCAGCGCGGGTCTTGCGGGGGGTCAGAATGAGCAGTTCTTC; CDR3: CASSAGLAGGQNEQFF
size: -; J: TRBJ2-3; V: TRBV2; length: 15; D: -; DNA: TGTGCCAGCATCTCCCGACGGGGTTTTTTAGATACGCAGTATTTT; CDR3: CASISRRGFLDTQYF
size: -; J: TRBJ2-7; V: TRBV5-4; length: 15; D: TRBD1; DNA: TGTGCCAGCAGCCCCTGGGACAGACTCCCCTACGAGCAGTACTTC; CDR3: CASSPWDRLPYEQYF
size: few; J: TRBJ2-7; V: TRBV6-6; length: 14; D: TRBD2; DNA: TGTGCCAGCAGGAATGGGGTCGGGGGGTACGAGCAGTACTTC; CDR3: CASRNGVGGYEQYF
size: -; J: TRBJ1-6; V: TRBV5-5; length: 14; D: -; DNA: TGTGCCAGCAGCTTGGATCCGGAAGACTCACCCCTCCACTTT; CDR3: CASSLDPEDSPLHF
size: -; J: TRBJ2-2; V: TRBV7-3; length: 15; D: -; DNA: TGTGCCAGCAGCTTAATAGGCGGGAACACCGGGGAGCTGTTTTTT; CDR3: CASSLIGGNTGELFF
size: -; J: TRBJ1-1; V: TRBV4-3; length: 14; D: -; DNA: TGCGCCAGCAGCCAATTTCCCCTCATAGACGAAGCTTTCTTT; CDR3: CASSQFPLIDEAFF
size: -; J: TRBJ2-3; V: TRBV4-3; length: 17; D: -; DNA: TGCGCCAGCAGCCAAGGTAAGTCGCGGGCCCTCACAGATACGCAGTATTTT; CDR3: CASSQGKSRALTDTQYF
size: -; J: TRBJ2-7; V: TRBV28; length: 15; D: TRBD1; DNA: TGTGCCAGCACCCTAGGGGGGACAGGGGGTTACGAGCAGTACTTC; CDR3: CASTLGGTGGYEQYF
size: few; J: TRBJ1-1; V: TRBV6-5; length: 11; D: -; DNA: TGTGCCAGCAGTTCAACAGGGGAAGCTTTCTTT; CDR3: CASSSTGEAFF
size: few; J: TRBJ1-6; V: TRBV27; length: 14; D: -; DNA: TGTGCCAGCAGTGCAACAGGATTCAATTCACCCCTCCACTTT; CDR3: CASSATGFNSPLHF
size: -; J: TRBJ2-3; V: TRBV7-9; length: 14; D: -; DNA: TGTGCCAGCAGCTTCAGCGGAGGGGGGGATACGCAGTATTTT; CDR3: CASSFSGGGDTQYF
size: -; J: TRBJ2-1; V: TRBV18; length: 11; D: -; DNA: TGTGCCAGCTCCCTTCAGGGTGAGCAGTTCTTC; CDR3: CASSLQGEQFF
size: -; J: TRBJ2-1; V: TRBV5-1; length: 19; D: TRBD1; DNA: TGCGCCAGCAGCTTGGGGGACAGGGGCGGTCGGTACCGATACAATGAGCAGTTCTTC; CDR3: CASSLGDRGGRYRYNEQFF
size: -; J: TRBJ2-1; V: TRBV5-1; length: 17; D: -; DNA: TGCGCCAGCAGCTTGGTCGCAAGGTGGGGTACCTACAATGAGCAGTTCTTC; CDR3: CASSLVARWGTYNEQFF
size: -; J: TRBJ2-3; V: TRBV4-1; length: 17; D: TRBD1; DNA: TGCGCCAGCAGCCATCTGGGGCGGGACAGGGGAACAGATACGCAGTATTTT; CDR3: CASSHLGRDRGTDTQYF
size: -; J: TRBJ1-3; V: TRBV6-6; length: 15; D: -; DNA: TGTGCCAGCAGTTCCGGGGGGCTTTCAGGAAACACCATATATTTT; CDR3: CASSSGGLSGNTIYF
size: once; J: TRBJ2-2; V: TRBV7-8; length: 15; D: TRBD1; DNA: TGTGCCAGCAGTCATGGACAGGGGGGCACCGGGGAGCTGTTTTTT; CDR3: CASSHGQGGTGELFF
size: once; J: TRBJ2-2; V: TRBV5-1; length: 14; D: -; DNA: TGCGCCAGCAGTATGCGGACAGACACCGGGGAGCTGTTTTTT; CDR3: CASSMRTDTGELFF
size: many; J: TRBJ2-3; V: TRBV5-4; length: 14; D: -; DNA: TGTGCCAGCAGCTTGGAAGCGGGTGGGTCTACGCAGTATTTT; CDR3: CASSLEAGGSTQYF
size: -; J: TRBJ2-7; V: TRBV2; length: 14; D: -; DNA: TGTGCCAGCAGTGTAAGTCTGAGTGCCTACGAGCAGTACTTC; CDR3: CASSVSLSAYEQYF
size: once; J: TRBJ1-1; V: TRBV19; length: 14; D: -; DNA: TGTGCCAGTAGTACCGGACAGCTGACCTTTGAAGCTTTCTTT; CDR3: CASSTGQLTFEAFF
size: -; J: TRBJ1-4; V: TRBV6-6; length: 13; D: -; DNA: TGTGCCAGCACCAAACCCCCTACAGAAAAACTGTTTTTT; CDR3: CASTKPPTEKLFF
size: -; J: TRBJ2-3; V: TRBV19; length: 14; D: TRBD2; DNA: TGTGCCAGTAGTACTGAGACTAGCGGCCCTTGGAAGTATTTT; CDR3: CASSTETSGPWKYF
size: -; J: TRBJ2-3; V: TRBV27; length: 14; D: -; DNA: TGTGCCAGCAGCGGGGGAAAATGGACAGATACGCAGTATTTT; CDR3: CASSGGKWTDTQYF
size: -; J: TRBJ2-7; V: TRBV30; length: 14; D: TRBD2; DNA: TGTGCCTGGAGTCTCCCGGGGGGGGGCTACGAGCAGTACTTC; CDR3: CAWSLPGGGYEQYF
size: -; J: TRBJ1-5; V: TRBV7-2; length: 16; D: -; DNA: TGTGCCAGCAGCTTAGCCCAGGGAGGTTTCGGTCAGCCCCAGCATTTT; CDR3: CASSLAQGGFGQPQHF
size: -; J: TRBJ2-3; V: TRBV4-3; length: 15; D: TRBD2; DNA: TGCGCCAGCAGCCCCCAACTAGCGGGTTTCCCGGCGCAGTATTTT; CDR3: CASSPQLAGFPAQYF
size: -; J: TRBJ2-3; V: TRBV7-2; length: 15; D: TRBD2; DNA: TGTGCCAGCAGCTTGGGCGGGAGGGTCGGAGATACGCAGTATTTT; CDR3: CASSLGGRVGDTQYF
size: few; J: TRBJ1-6; V: TRBV5-1; length: 14; D: TRBD1; DNA: TGCGCCAGCAGCTGGACAGGGAAAAATTCACCCCTCCACTTT; CDR3: CASSWTGKNSPLHF
size: -; J: TRBJ2-7; V: TRBV11-2; length: 14; D: -; DNA: TGTGCCAGCAGCCCCAGAGGGGGGTTCTACGAGCAGTACTTC; CDR3: CASSPRGGFYEQYF
size: -; J: TRBJ2-7; V: TRBV5-1; length: 14; D: -; DNA: TGCGCCAGCAGCTTGGGCCTGGGCAGGTACGAGCAGTACTTC; CDR3: CASSLGLGRYEQYF
size: -; J: TRBJ1-1; V: TRBV7-3; length: 13; D: -; DNA: TGTGCCAGCAGCGTGGAGTGGGGCACTGAAGCTTTCTTT; CDR3: CASSVEWGTEAFF
size: -; J: TRBJ2-3; V: TRBV28; length: 13; D: TRBD2; DNA: TGTGCCAGCAGGTCCCCCGGGAGGGATACGCAGTATTTT; CDR3: CASRSPGRDTQYF
size: -; J: TRBJ2-5; V: TRBV5-8; length: 16; D: TRBD1; DNA: TGTGCCAGCAGCCTGGGTGGGACAGCCGTGAAAGGGAGCCAGTACTTC; CDR3: CASSLGGTAVKGSQYF
size: -; J: TRBJ2-5; V: TRBV5-1; length: 14; D: -; DNA: TGCGCCAGCAGCTTGCAGTCGGCCCAAGAGACCCAGTACTTC; CDR3: CASSLQSAQETQYF
size: -; J: TRBJ1-5; V: TRBV5-8; length: 15; D: -; DNA: TGTGCCAGCAGCTTGGTCCTGGGAGGCAATCAGCCCCAGCATTTT; CDR3: CASSLVLGGNQPQHF